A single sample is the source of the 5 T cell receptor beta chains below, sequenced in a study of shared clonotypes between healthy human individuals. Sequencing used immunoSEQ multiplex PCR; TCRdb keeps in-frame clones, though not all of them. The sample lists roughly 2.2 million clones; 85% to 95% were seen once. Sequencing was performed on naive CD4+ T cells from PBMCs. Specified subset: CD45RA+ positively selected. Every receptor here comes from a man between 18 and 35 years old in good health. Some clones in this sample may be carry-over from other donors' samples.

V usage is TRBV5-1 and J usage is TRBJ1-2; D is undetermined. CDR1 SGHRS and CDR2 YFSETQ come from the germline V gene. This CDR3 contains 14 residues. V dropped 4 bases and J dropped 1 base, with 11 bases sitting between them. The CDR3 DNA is TGCGCCAGCAGCCCGGAGACATATAACTATGGCTACACCTTC. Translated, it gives CASSPETYNYGYTF.

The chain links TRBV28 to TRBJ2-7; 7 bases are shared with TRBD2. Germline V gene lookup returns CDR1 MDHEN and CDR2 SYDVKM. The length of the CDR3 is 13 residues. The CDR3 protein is CAIGGISSYEQYF. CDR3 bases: TGTGCAATCGGGGGGATTAGCTCCTACGAGCAGTACTTC.

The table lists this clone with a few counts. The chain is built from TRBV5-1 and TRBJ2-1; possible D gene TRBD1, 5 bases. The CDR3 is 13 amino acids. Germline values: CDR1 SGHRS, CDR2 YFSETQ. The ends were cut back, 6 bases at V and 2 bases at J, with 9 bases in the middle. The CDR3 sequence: CASKDSAYNEQFF. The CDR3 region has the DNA TGCGCCAGCAAAGACAGCGCCTACAATGAGCAGTTCTTC.

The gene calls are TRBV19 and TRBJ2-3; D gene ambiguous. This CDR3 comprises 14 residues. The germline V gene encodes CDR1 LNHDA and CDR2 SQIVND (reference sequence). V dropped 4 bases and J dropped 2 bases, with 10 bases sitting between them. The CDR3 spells CASSTYTHTDTQYF. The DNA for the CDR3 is TGTGCCAGTAGTACTTACACACACACAGATACGCAGTATTTT.

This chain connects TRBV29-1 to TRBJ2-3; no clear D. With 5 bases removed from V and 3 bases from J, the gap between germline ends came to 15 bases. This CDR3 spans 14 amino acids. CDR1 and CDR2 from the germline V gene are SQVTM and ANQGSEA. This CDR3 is CSVRTLSRTDTQYF. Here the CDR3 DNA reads TGCAGCGTTCGTACTTTAAGCAGGACAGATACGCAGTATTTT.